This is a list of T cell receptor beta chains from one sample in a study of blood T cell repertoires in COVID-19. Clones were sequenced by immunoSEQ multiplex PCR, and TCRdb holds only the in-frame ones, with some missing. Of some 150,000 clones listed, 80% are singletons. Sample: peripheral blood. These receptors came from a man in his sixties with acute or convalescent COVID-19. CDR3s include the opening cysteine and the closing phenylalanine or tryptophan. A D gene is named only where the DNA matches it firmly. The size field is filled for only some rows; it gives once, few, many or a size class.

CASSGGGRIYGYTF TGTGCCAGCAGTGGGGGGGGCCGGATCTATGGCTACACCTTC TRBJ1-2 - - TRBV27
CASSVLAGYNEQFF TGTGCCAGCAGTGTGCTAGCGGGTTACAATGAGCAGTTCTTC TRBJ2-1 once TRBD2 TRBV27
CASSGGVGQPQHF TGTGCCAGCAGTGGGGGGGTAGGACAGCCCCAGCATTTT TRBJ1-5 - - TRBV25-1
CASSPSISYEQYF TGTGCCAGCTCACCATCCATCTCCTACGAGCAGTACTTC TRBJ2-7 - - TRBV18
CASSWDRGRSGYTF TGTGCCAGTAGTTGGGACAGGGGGCGGAGTGGCTACACCTTC TRBJ1-2 few TRBD1 TRBV19
CASSPAGLLNQPQHF TGTGCCAGCAGCCCCGCGGGACTTCTCAATCAGCCCCAGCATTTT TRBJ1-5 - - TRBV6-2/TRBV6-3
CASRDNHEQFF TGTGCCAGTAGAGACAATCATGAGCAGTTCTTC TRBJ2-1 - - TRBV19
CASSPGANYGYTF TGTGCCAGCAGCCCAGGGGCGAACTATGGCTACACCTTC TRBJ1-2 - - TRBV6-5
CASSQEAGANQPQHF TGCGCCAGCAGCCAAGAAGCAGGGGCGAATCAGCCCCAGCATTTT TRBJ1-5 once - TRBV4-3
CASSAFSGSSYNEQFF TGTGCCAGCAGTGCTTTTAGCGGAAGCTCCTACAATGAGCAGTTCTTC TRBJ2-1 few - TRBV3-1/TRBV3-2
CASSLVLGRNEKLFF TGTGCCAGCAGCTTAGTCCTAGGTCGTAATGAAAAACTGTTTTTT TRBJ1-4 - - TRBV7-2
CASSLAGRRVPGELFF TGTGCCAGCAGCTTGGCCGGCAGGCGAGTACCGGGGGAGCTGTTTTTT TRBJ2-2 - - TRBV5-6
CASSLDQGLYGYTF TGTGCCAGCAGCTTGGACCAGGGGCTCTATGGCTACACCTTC TRBJ1-2 - - TRBV11-2
CASMRPGGSTDTQYF TGTGCCAGCATGCGCCCGGGGGGATCCACAGATACGCAGTATTTT TRBJ2-3 - TRBD2 TRBV7-9
CASSPTAKTGGYYGYTF TGCGCCAGCAGCCCCACGGCTAAGACAGGGGGCTATTATGGCTACACCTTC TRBJ1-2 few TRBD1 TRBV5-1
CASSEGRGSYNEQFF TGTGCCAGCAGTGAAGGCAGGGGCTCCTACAATGAGCAGTTCTTC TRBJ2-1 - - TRBV6-1
CASSESGGVRREQFF TGCGCCAGCAGTGAGTCGGGGGGGGTACGGCGTGAGCAGTTCTTC TRBJ2-1 - TRBD2 TRBV10-2
CASSEAGTGNVKLFF TGTGCCAGCAGTGAAGCCGGGACAGGGAATGTAAAACTGTTTTTT TRBJ1-4 - TRBD1 TRBV2
CASSSAGNTEAFF TGTGCCAGCAGCTCAGCCGGGAACACTGAAGCTTTCTTT TRBJ1-1 - - TRBV7-2
CSVAGTSGHRVAYEQYF TGCAGCGTCGCGGGGACTAGCGGGCATCGAGTGGCTTACGAGCAGTACTTC TRBJ2-7 - TRBD2 TRBV29-1
CASSLRTGDGYTF TGTGCCAGCAGCCTTAGAACAGGGGATGGCTACACCTTC TRBJ1-2 - TRBD1 TRBV13
CASSLSSGRRVEAFF TGTGCCAGCAGTTTATCGTCTGGAAGGCGGGTCGAAGCTTTCTTT TRBJ1-1 - - TRBV27
CASSILGGVVGKNIQYF TGTGCCAGCAGTATCCTGGGAGGGGTGGTGGGCAAAAACATTCAGTACTTC TRBJ2-4 - TRBD2 TRBV28
CASSQETGHGLGNQPQHF TGCGCCAGCAGCCAAGAAACAGGGCACGGATTGGGCAATCAGCCCCAGCATTTT TRBJ1-5 - - TRBV4-1
CASSRGTSGTTDTQYF TGTGCCAGCAGCCGAGGGACTAGCGGAACCACAGATACGCAGTATTTT TRBJ2-3 - TRBD2 TRBV7-6
CASSTSTGGWNSPLHF TGTGCCAGTAGTACTTCGACAGGGGGCTGGAATTCACCCCTCCACTTT TRBJ1-6 - TRBD1 TRBV19
CASSHALGQGKGNEQFF TGTGCCAGCAGCCACGCCCTCGGACAGGGGAAGGGGAATGAGCAGTTCTTC TRBJ2-1 few TRBD1 TRBV3-1/TRBV3-2
CASSMESGIGEQYF TGTGCCAGTAGTATGGAATCGGGTATCGGCGAGCAGTACTTC TRBJ2-7 - - TRBV19
CASSINRAGELFF TGTGCCAGTAGTATCAACAGGGCCGGGGAGCTGTTTTTT TRBJ2-2 - - TRBV19
CASSFQFTDTQYF TGTGCCAGCAGCTTCCAATTCACAGATACGCAGTATTTT TRBJ2-3 - - TRBV11-3
CASSPGVVNQPQHF TGTGCCAGCAGTCCAGGGGTCGTGAATCAGCCCCAGCATTTT TRBJ1-5 - - TRBV6-6
CASRRDRYEQYF TGTGCCAGCAGAAGGGACAGGTACGAGCAGTACTTC TRBJ2-7 - TRBD1 TRBV6-5
CASSLGQGKGTHEKLFF TGTGCCAGCAGCTTAGGACAGGGGAAGGGAACTCATGAAAAACTGTTTTTT TRBJ1-4 once TRBD1 TRBV5-4
CSVVGGAYEQYF TGCAGCGTTGTGGGGGGGGCCTACGAGCAGTACTTC TRBJ2-7 - TRBD2 TRBV29-1
CASSLAGGNTGELFF TGTGCCAGCAGCTTAGCGGGAGGAAACACCGGGGAGCTGTTTTTT TRBJ2-2 - TRBD2 TRBV5-4
CASSPSGGGSYNEQFF TGCGCCAGCAGCCCCTCTGGCGGGGGGTCCTACAATGAGCAGTTCTTC TRBJ2-1 - TRBD2 TRBV5-1
CASSPQGGSYEQYF TGTGCCAGCAGTCCACAGGGGGGCTCCTACGAGCAGTACTTC TRBJ2-7 once TRBD1 TRBV6-2/TRBV6-3
CASSLNPGGPYEQYF TGTGCCAGCAGTTTAAACCCAGGGGGCCCCTACGAGCAGTACTTC TRBJ2-7 - TRBD1 TRBV27
CASSLGTSGYEQYF TGTGCCAGCAGCCTAGGGACTAGCGGCTACGAGCAGTACTTC TRBJ2-7 - TRBD2 TRBV27
CASSLQGSGNTIYF TGCGCCAGCAGCCTACAGGGCTCTGGAAACACCATATATTTT TRBJ1-3 few - TRBV4-3
CASSDPGYYGYTF TGTGCCAGCAGCGATCCGGGTTACTATGGCTACACCTTC TRBJ1-2 - - TRBV5-4
CASEGGRTAYNSPLHF TGTGCCAGCGAGGGGGGGCGGACAGCCTATAATTCACCCCTCCACTTT TRBJ1-6 - - TRBV27
CASGRQGSYGYTF TGTGCCAGCGGCCGACAGGGAAGCTATGGCTACACCTTC TRBJ1-2 few TRBD1 TRBV2
CASSLGPRFQETQYF TGTGCCAGCAGCTTAGGTCCGCGTTTCCAAGAGACCCAGTACTTC TRBJ2-5 - - TRBV7-2
CASSSPAGARNEQYF TGTGCCAGCAGTTCCCCAGCGGGAGCAAGGAACGAGCAGTACTTC TRBJ2-7 few TRBD2 TRBV28
CASSSTGGGEQFF TGTGCCAGCAGCTCCACAGGGGGGGGTGAGCAGTTCTTC TRBJ2-1 once - TRBV11-3
CASSSGLAGPRREQYF TGTGCCAGCAGCTCGGGACTAGCGGGACCCCGACGCGAGCAGTACTTC TRBJ2-7 - TRBD2 TRBV5-4
CASSLAPAGREEKLFF TGTGCCAGCAGCTTAGCACCCGCAGGGAGGGAAGAAAAACTGTTTTTT TRBJ1-4 - - TRBV7-2